What follows are 5 T cell receptor beta chains derived from one specimen sequenced in a study of a mutant IDH1 vaccine in newly diagnosed glioma (dated by TCRdb to the early 2020s). Receptor libraries were prepared by the immunoSEQ multiplex PCR assay. TCRdb obtained this table from immuneACCESS and retained in-frame rearrangements with V and J assigned. These tables miss some clones; where compared with another copy, unresolved V genes account for less than half of the shortfall, and the remainder is unexplained. The sample includes tens of thousands of clones, with 60% to 85% observed a single time. The ten largest clones capture less than 2% of the sample. The time point tag for this specimen amounts to: baseline, week 1 (first vaccination visit). The label giving this sample's treatment or condition can be read as: pre-vaccination baseline after standard-of-care therapy. Material: PBMCs, obtained from a glioma patient treated with radiotherapy, temozolomide or both. The receptor source for this set is a woman aged 40 to 50 with glioma.

This clone was seen a single time. The chain uses TRBV19 and TRBJ1-1; D gene ambiguous. The CDR3 has 12 residues. Trimming cost V 7 bases and J 4 bases, with 10 bases left between them. Germline assignment: CDR1 LNHDA and CDR2 SQIVND (reference sequence). The CDR3 sequence: CASTVGFTEAFF. CDR3 nucleotides: TGTGCCAGTACGGTAGGGTTCACTGAAGCTTTCTTT.

The chain carries TRBV10-3 and TRBJ1-1; 7 bases are shared with TRBD1. Trimming cost V 6 bases and J 4 bases; bases outside gene matches: 2. Germline V gene sequence: CDR1 ENHRY, CDR2 SYGVKD. There are 12 residues in the CDR3. The CDR3 sequence is CAIRTGSTEAFF. CDR3 nucleotide sequence: TGTGCCATCAGGACAGGGTCCACTGAAGCTTTCTTT.

This chain links TRBV7-9 with TRBJ2-7; TRBD1 aligns across 8 bases. The junction had 11 bases not matched to a gene; V was cut back by 10 bases and J by 3 bases. The CDR3 sequence is 14 residues long. Germline V CDR1 and CDR2: SEHNR, FQNEAQ (reference sequence). CDR3 residues: CATLTDRANYEQYF. CDR3 DNA: TGTGCCACCCTGACGGACAGGGCAAACTACGAGCAGTACTTC.

This chain connects TRBV18 to TRBJ1-1, with a tentative D call TRBD1 (6 bases). The germline V gene encodes CDR1 KGHSH and CDR2 LQKENI. The CDR3 loop spans 14 amino acids. The V end was cut by 5 bases, the J end by 0 bases, with 10 bases between. CDR3 amino acids: CASSATGMNTEAFF. In nucleotides, the CDR3 is TGTGCCAGCTCAGCGACAGGTATGAACACTGAAGCTTTCTTT.

The rearrangement uses TRBV30 and TRBJ1-1; D not certain. V was cut by 0 bases and J by 6 bases, with 11 bases left in between. The CDR3 has 13 amino acids. Germline values: CDR1 GTSNPN, CDR2 SVGIG (reference sequence). The CDR3 nucleotides read TGTGCCTGGAGTGTACTGGGTCTGGCTGAAGCTTTCTTT. Amino acids: CAWSVLGLAEAFF.